This TCR beta chain was obtained from a study of T cells in Graves' hyperthyroidism and ophthalmopathy. General study results and limits: Ophthalmopathy prediction by the model preceded onset by a median roughly 6 months.

The PBMCs studied were ones that came from about 10 ml fresh peripheral blood. This clonotype was seen once. The antigen is undetermined. The source material, RNA transcripts, was used to amplify TCR beta CDR3 regions. TCR CDR3 regions were first amplified by RT-PCR with HTBI primers. TCRdb independently ran MiXCR on the multiplex PCR reads; one entry per CDR3 protein. The sample records 330,000 or so distinct CDR3 sequences, 15% to 20% being singletons. The sequenced material came from blood. This receptor was obtained from a middle-aged woman with Graves' ophthalmopathy.

The CDR3 bases are TGTGCCAGCTCAGAGGGGCGTCGAACTTGGGAGCAGTACTTC. Residues: CASSEGRRTWEQYF. The chain combines TRBV18 with TRBJ2-7; tentatively, D is TRBD1 or TRBD2 (5 bases each). V was trimmed by 5 bases and J by 7 bases, leaving 18 bases between them. This CDR3 contains 14 residues. The germline gives CDR1 KGHSH, CDR2 LQKENI.